This T cell receptor beta chain was documented in a study of cytomegalovirus exposure and HLA in healthy donors. Study findings and constraints: Association of a missense DCLRE1C variant with TCR beta V- and J-gene trimming was reported in a later analysis. Accurate prediction of HLA-A and HLA-B alleles (for most subjects) was reportedly achieved from TCR beta sequences. Donors were assumed by presence/absence analyses to have roughly uniform sequencing depth.

Of note for this clone: Its target is not known.

Primers for the PCR totalled 60 Vbeta and 13 Jbeta. The data were produced by immunoSEQ multiplex PCR, yet TCRdb's version contains in-frame clones alone and is incomplete. Of 80,000 to 100,000 clones in the sample, about 81% were seen once. This receptor was obtained from a man in his forties in good health and CMV-seronegative. The sequenced material came from PBMCs.

The CDR3, as DNA: TGTGCCTGGTGGGACAGGGACTCCTACGAGCAGTACTTC. It specifies CAWWDRDSYEQYF. The chain joins TRBV30 to TRBJ2-7; 9 nucleotides match TRBD1. The CDR3 has 13 amino acids. Germline loops: CDR1 GTSNPN, CDR2 SVGIG (reference sequence). J gave up 0 bases and V 5 bases, and 2 bases lay outside the gene matches.